Shown below are 18 T cell receptor beta chains from a single sample sequenced in a study (dated by TCRdb to the mid-2010s). Libraries came from 5' RACE. The data were produced on an Illumina MiSeq. In-frame beta chains were kept once TCRdb had trimmed the public reads at Q25 with fastp and called clones with MiXCR. Identical CDR3 proteins give one entry, which carries the most common genes and DNA. In this sample the table shows about 9,100 distinct CDR3 sequences, around three fifths of which occur a single time. The top ten clones comprise approximately 6.2% of the sample. The sequenced material came from tumor-infiltrating memory CD4+ T cells sorted from the breast tumor. In light of the paper, this sample's cell subset or site label describes: memory CD4+ T cells, CD4+CD45RO+CD25-. The receptors come from a female donor with breast cancer.

A single count supports this clonotype. The chain carries TRBV4-2 and TRBJ2-2, with a tentative D call TRBD1 (6 bases). V lost 2 bases to trimming and J lost 6 bases, with 10 bases between them. This CDR3 region has 14 residues. Germline loops: CDR1 LGHNA, CDR2 YNFKEQ. The CDR3, as DNA: TGTGCCAGCAGCCAACACAGGGTGTCCGGGGAGCTGTTTTTT. This encodes CASSQHRVSGELFF.

V and J are TRBV6-5 and TRBJ1-5; 9 bases match TRBD1. This CDR3 is built from 15 residues. Germline V gene data show CDR1 as MNHEY and CDR2 as SVGAGI. The J segment lost 6 bases and the V segment lost 7 bases, leaving 10 bases of the junction unmatched. The CDR3 is CASTWDRALGQPQHF. The CDR3 nucleotides read TGTGCCAGCACCTGGGACAGGGCTTTGGGTCAGCCCCAGCATTTT.

This clonotype showed up just once. The rearrangement uses TRBV28 and TRBJ1-1; no definite D call. The V and J ends lost 7 bases and 0 bases respectively, with 12 bases between them. This CDR3 is built from 14 residues. Germline V gene data show CDR1 as MDHEN and CDR2 as SYDVKM. The CDR3 coding sequence is TGTGCCAGCAACGTGCTTTCTATGAACACTGAAGCTTTCTTT. It specifies CASNVLSMNTEAFF.

This clonotype occurred once. This chain joins TRBV20-1 and TRBJ1-5; D may be TRBD1 (5 bases). V lost 2 bases and J 6 bases, leaving 17 bases between the germline ends. Germline V CDR1 and CDR2: DFQATT, SNEGSKA (reference sequence). The CDR3 has 15 residues. The CDR3 loop reads CSARPLPGVGQPQHF. CDR3 nucleotides: TGCAGTGCTAGACCCCTCCCGGGGGTTGGTCAGCCCCAGCATTTT.

This clonotype occurred a few times. The V gene is TRBV4-1, the J gene TRBJ1-5, with a tentative D call TRBD1 (5 bases). The CDR3 loop spans 15 amino acids. Germline loops: CDR1 MGHRA, CDR2 YSYEKL. V lost 1 base and J 4 bases, leaving 11 bases between the germline ends. The DNA for the CDR3 is TGCGCCAGCAGCCAAGGTGGGGGTCGTAATCAGCCCCAGCATTTT. Translating gives CASSQGGGRNQPQHF.

The chain links TRBV7-2 to TRBJ1-2; a possible D gene is TRBD1 (5 bases). CDR3 length equals 14 residues. Deletions cut 6 bases from V and 5 bases from J, with 16 bases between. CDR1 is SGHTA, CDR2 FQGNSA, per germline. Here the CDR3 DNA reads TGTGCCAGCAGACCTCGGGGGTACCTGTATGGCTACACCTTC. It encodes CASRPRGYLYGYTF.

This chain joins TRBV7-9 and TRBJ2-5; possible D gene TRBD1, 5 bases. Germline CDR1 and CDR2: SEHNR and FQNEAQ (reference sequence). The CDR3 consists of 14 residues. Trimming took 3 bases from V and 3 from J, leaving 11 bases between them. CDR3 nucleotide sequence: TGTGCCAGCAGCTTGGGTATAGGGGAAGAGACCCAGTACTTC. Translating it yields CASSLGIGEETQYF.

This clonotype turned up a few times. V and J are TRBV12-3 or TRBV12-4 and TRBJ2-5; no reliable D call. V was cut by 8 bases and J by 3 bases, with 7 bases left in between. The CDR3 sequence is 11 residues long. The CDR3 spells CASGGKETQYF. The CDR3 DNA is TGTGCCAGCGGTGGGAAAGAGACCCAGTACTTC.

This clonotype was observed a few times. V usage is TRBV20-1 and J usage is TRBJ2-3; D perhaps matches TRBD1 (5 bases). Per germline, CDR1 DFQATT and CDR2 SNEGSKA (reference sequence). V dropped 3 bases and J dropped 2 bases, with 12 bases sitting between them. This CDR3 has 14 residues. The CDR3 spells CSARDTLLTDTQYF. The CDR3 DNA sequence: TGCAGTGCTAGGGACACCCTACTCACAGATACGCAGTATTTT.

The chain links TRBV9 to TRBJ1-1; possible D gene TRBD1, 5 bases. CDR3 size: 14 residues. Per germline, CDR1 SGDLS and CDR2 YYNGEE. Trimming cost V 5 bases and J 4 bases, with 15 bases left between them. The chain's CDR3 is CASSLSGLGTEAFF. CDR3 in DNA: TGTGCCAGCAGTTTATCAGGGTTGGGCACTGAAGCTTTCTTT.

CDR3 in amino acids: CASSSTGLTYNEQFF. CDR3 DNA: TGTGCCAGCAGTTCCACAGGGCTAACCTACAATGAGCAGTTCTTC. This chain links TRBV28 with TRBJ2-1; D may be TRBD1 (6 bases). The V gene lost 4 bases and the J gene lost 2 bases, with 12 bases spanning the gap. The CDR3 sequence is 15 residues long. CDR1 is MDHEN and CDR2 is SYDVKM in the germline V gene.

J is TRBJ1-2 and V is TRBV30, with D hard to call. The V and J ends lost 1 base and 0 bases respectively, with 9 bases between them. Germline values: CDR1 GTSNPN, CDR2 SVGIG (reference sequence). This CDR3 region has 14 residues. For the CDR3, the DNA is TGTGCCTGGAGTGCCGGTGGGGCTAACTATGGCTACACCTTC. This encodes CAWSAGGANYGYTF.

The chain has TRBV12-3 or TRBV12-4 and TRBJ2-5; 7 bases line up with TRBD1. There are 14 residues in the CDR3. V lost 5 bases to trimming and J lost 6 bases; unmatched junction nucleotides: 9. For the CDR3, the DNA is TGTGCCAGCAGTATCACCACAGGGGTGAAGACCCAGTACTTC. Translating gives CASSITTGVKTQYF.

Note on this clonotype: A read error may be the cause here, since a much bigger clone is one base away. This rearrangement joins TRBV4-3 to TRBJ2-3, with 9 bases fitting TRBD2. This CDR3 contains 17 residues. Germline V lookup: CDR1 LGHNA, CDR2 YSLEER. CDR3 amino acids: CASSQEMAGGPTDTRYF. The CDR3 DNA reads TGCGCCAGCAGCCAAGAAATGGCGGGAGGGCCGACAGATACGCGGTATTTT.

The table lists this clonotype with a few counts. CDR3 nucleotides: TGCGCCAGCAGCTTGGGACTTGGGGTCTCCTACGAGCAGTACTTC. Its protein product is CASSLGLGVSYEQYF. V gene TRBV5-1 combines with J gene TRBJ2-7, with D hard to call. The V end lost 0 bases, the J end lost 0 bases, and 10 bases lay between the germline ends. This CDR3 has 15 residues. Germline CDR1 is SGHRS and CDR2 is YFSETQ.

The chain employs TRBV29-1 and TRBJ2-1; 7 bases map to TRBD2. The CDR3 runs 13 residues. Germline-derived CDR1 and CDR2 are SQVTM and ANQGSEA. J lost 8 bases, V lost 8 bases, and 12 bases had no gene match. The CDR3 bases are TGCAGCTACGCCCGGGGTCGGGAGGATGAGCAGTTCTTC. Residues: CSYARGREDEQFF.

The chain recombines TRBV2 with TRBJ2-2; 10 bases line up with TRBD2. The CDR3 consists of 17 residues. Germline-derived CDR1 and CDR2 are SNHLY and FYNNEI. J was trimmed by 4 bases and V by 5 bases; bases with no gene match: 10. In DNA form, the CDR3 reads TGTGCCAGCAGTAGGCCTAGCGGGAGTAGTGGCACCGGGGAGCTGTTTTTT. This codes for CASSRPSGSSGTGELFF.

The chain uses TRBV4-1 and TRBJ2-3, with 7 bases identical to TRBD2. The germline gives CDR1 MGHRA, CDR2 YSYEKL. With V trimmed by 2 bases and J by 4 bases, 3 bases remained unmatched. This CDR3 comprises 14 residues. The CDR3 loop is CASSQLGGADTQYF. The CDR3 nucleotides read TGCGCCAGCAGCCAATTGGGAGGGGCAGATACGCAGTATTTT.